This T cell receptor (beta chain) was found in a study of blood T cell repertoires in COVID-19. Per the germline V gene, CDR1 is LGHDT and CDR2 is YNNKEL (reference sequence). This CDR3 spans 15 amino acids. V shed 7 bases and J shed 8 bases, with 21 bases lying between them. In the original processing: The assay estimated nucleated cells by amplifying reference gene primers. Method: immunoSEQ multiplex PCR; TCRdb's copy keeps in-frame clones and lacks some. Clonal size and the V and J genes are those of that table, whereas D and trimming came from the DNA. The data contain a few hundred thousand clones, approximately 85% of them singletons.

Material for sequencing was peripheral blood. This receptor was obtained from a woman aged 70 to 79 with COVID-19, enrolled during active disease. The V gene is TRBV3-1 (or the pseudogene TRBV3-2), the J gene TRBJ2-1; weak D call: TRBD2 (7 bases). CDR3 amino acids: CASNNWGGALDEQFF. The CDR3 region has the DNA TGTGCCAGCAATAACTGGGGGGGGGCACTAGATGAGCAGTTCTTC.